This T cell receptor beta chain was documented in a study of OX40 agonist ivuxolimab in advanced cancers. The wider study: Anti-PD-1, anti-PD-L1 or anti-CTLA-4 therapy given earlier was allowed, and around 40% had some. Points from the study as a whole: On average, CD8+ T cells had more expanded clones than CD4+. At 0.1 to 3.0 mg/kg and by week 6, CD4+ and CD8+ T cells in the blood had expanded clonally.

With autoimmune disease history or systemic immunosuppression, patients were excluded. Concerning this clone: No antigen is known for it.

The method was immunoSEQ multiplex PCR; TCRdb's version includes in-frame clones alone and lacks a portion of them. Here the sample spans 36,000 or so clones, roughly nine tenths being singletons. With 4 bases clipped from V and 6 bases from J, the junction kept 10 bases outside the gene matches. This CDR3 spans 14 amino acids. Per germline, CDR1 SQVTM and CDR2 ANQGSEA. This TCR was sampled from an adult with an advanced solid tumor such as melanoma, head and neck, liver or kidney cancer. This material consisted of CD4+ or CD8+ T cells sorted from blood, taken in a trial of the OX40 agonist ivuxolimab. The chain employs TRBV29-1 and TRBJ1-2; 8 bases are a match to TRBD1. CDR3 sequence (DNA): TGCAGCGTTGGTTCTTCGACAGGGGTCCATGGCTACACCTTC. Amino acid sequence: CSVGSSTGVHGYTF.